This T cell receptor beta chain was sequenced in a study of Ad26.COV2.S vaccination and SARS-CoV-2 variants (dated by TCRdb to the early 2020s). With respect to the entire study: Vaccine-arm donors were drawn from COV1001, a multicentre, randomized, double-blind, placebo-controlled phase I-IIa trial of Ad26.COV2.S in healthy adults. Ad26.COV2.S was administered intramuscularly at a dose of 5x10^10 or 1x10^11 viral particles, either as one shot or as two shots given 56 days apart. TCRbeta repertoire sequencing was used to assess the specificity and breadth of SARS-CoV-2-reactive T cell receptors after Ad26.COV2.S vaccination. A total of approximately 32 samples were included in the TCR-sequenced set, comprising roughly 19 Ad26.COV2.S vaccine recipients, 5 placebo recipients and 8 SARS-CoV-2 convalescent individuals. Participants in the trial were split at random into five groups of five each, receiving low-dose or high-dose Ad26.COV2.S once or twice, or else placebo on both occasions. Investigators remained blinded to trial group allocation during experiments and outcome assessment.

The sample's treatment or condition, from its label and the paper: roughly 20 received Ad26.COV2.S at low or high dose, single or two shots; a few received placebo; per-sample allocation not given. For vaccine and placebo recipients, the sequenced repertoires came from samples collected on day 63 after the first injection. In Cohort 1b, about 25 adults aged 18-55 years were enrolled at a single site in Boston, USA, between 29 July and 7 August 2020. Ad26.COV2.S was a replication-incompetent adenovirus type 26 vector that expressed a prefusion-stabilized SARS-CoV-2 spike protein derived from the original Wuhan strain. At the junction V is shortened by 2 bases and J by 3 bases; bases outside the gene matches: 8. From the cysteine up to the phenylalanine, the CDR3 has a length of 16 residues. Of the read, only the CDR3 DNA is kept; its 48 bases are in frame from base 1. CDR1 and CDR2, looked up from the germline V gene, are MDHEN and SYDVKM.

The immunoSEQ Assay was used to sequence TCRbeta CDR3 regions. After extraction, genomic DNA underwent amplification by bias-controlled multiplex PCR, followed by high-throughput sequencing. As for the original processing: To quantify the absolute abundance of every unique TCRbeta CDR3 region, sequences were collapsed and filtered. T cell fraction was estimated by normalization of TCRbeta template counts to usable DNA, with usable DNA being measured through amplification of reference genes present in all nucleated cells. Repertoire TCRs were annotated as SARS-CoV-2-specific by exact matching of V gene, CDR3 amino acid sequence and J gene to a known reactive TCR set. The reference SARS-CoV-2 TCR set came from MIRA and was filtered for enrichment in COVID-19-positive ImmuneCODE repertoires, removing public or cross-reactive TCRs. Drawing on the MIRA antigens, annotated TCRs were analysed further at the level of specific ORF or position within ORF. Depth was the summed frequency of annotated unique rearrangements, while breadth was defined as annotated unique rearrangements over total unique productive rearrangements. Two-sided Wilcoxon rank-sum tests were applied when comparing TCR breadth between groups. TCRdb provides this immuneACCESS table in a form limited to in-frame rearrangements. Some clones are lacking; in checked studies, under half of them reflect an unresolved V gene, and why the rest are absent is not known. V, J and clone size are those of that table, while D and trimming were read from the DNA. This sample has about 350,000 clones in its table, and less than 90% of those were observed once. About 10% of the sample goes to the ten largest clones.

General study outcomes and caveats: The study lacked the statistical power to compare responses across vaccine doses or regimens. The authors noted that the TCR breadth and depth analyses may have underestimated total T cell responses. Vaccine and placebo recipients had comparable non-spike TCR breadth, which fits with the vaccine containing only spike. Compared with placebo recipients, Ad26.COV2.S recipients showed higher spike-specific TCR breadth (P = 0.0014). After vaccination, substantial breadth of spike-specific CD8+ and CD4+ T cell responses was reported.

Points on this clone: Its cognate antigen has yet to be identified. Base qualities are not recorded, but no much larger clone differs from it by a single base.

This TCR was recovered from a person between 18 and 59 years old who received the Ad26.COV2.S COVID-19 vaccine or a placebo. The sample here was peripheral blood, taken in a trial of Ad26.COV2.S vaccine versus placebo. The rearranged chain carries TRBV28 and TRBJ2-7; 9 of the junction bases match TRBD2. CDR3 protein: CASSLAGGGPLYEQYF. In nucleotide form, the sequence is TGTGCCAGCAGTTTAGCGGGAGGGGGACCACTCTACGAGCAGTACTTC. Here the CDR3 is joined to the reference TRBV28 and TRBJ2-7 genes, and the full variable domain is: DVKVTQSSRYLVKRTGEKVFLECVQDMDHENMFWYRQDPGLGLRLIYFSYDVKMKEKGDIPEGYSVSREKKERFSLILESASTNQTSMYLCASSLAGGGPLYEQYFGPGTRLTVT.